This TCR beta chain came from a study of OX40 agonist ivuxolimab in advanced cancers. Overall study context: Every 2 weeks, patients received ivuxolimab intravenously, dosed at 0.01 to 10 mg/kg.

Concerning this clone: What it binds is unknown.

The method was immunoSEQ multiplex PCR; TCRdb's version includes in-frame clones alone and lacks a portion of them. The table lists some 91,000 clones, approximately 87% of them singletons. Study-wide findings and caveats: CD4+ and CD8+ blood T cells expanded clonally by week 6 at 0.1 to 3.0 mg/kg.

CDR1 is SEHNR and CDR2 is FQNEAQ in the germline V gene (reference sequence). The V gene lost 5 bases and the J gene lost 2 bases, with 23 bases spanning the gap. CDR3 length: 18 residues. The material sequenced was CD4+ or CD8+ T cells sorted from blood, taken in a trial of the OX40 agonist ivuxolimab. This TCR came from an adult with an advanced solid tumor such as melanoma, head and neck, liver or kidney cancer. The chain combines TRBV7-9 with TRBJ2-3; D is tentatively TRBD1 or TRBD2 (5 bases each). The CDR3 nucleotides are TGTGCCAGCAGCAATCTTAACGGGAAAGGACACAACACAGATACGCAGTATTTT. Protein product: CASSNLNGKGHNTDTQYF.